The 22 T cell receptor beta chains below come from one sample, sequenced in a study of T and B cells in COVID-19 patients. Each TRB amplification used roughly 240-550 ng of genomic DNA from blood. BIOMED2 TRB-A/B primer pools were used in multiplex TRB PCR. TCRdb reprocessed the multiplex PCR reads via MiXCR and lists one record per CDR3 protein. The data contain about 14,000 distinct CDR3 sequences, under 30% of them singletons. The sequenced sample consisted of blood. The receptors derive from a human donor who had recovered from COVID-19.

The CDR3 sequence: CASSYSAGGLLREQYF. The CDR3 region has the DNA TGTGCCAGCAGTTACTCTGCAGGGGGCCTTCTACGCGAGCAGTACTTC. V usage is TRBV6-6 and J usage is TRBJ2-7; 8 nucleotides line up with TRBD1. The CDR3 is 16 amino acids. Trimming at V came to 0 bases and at J to 6 bases, leaving 10 bases not matched to a gene. CDR1 and CDR2 from the germline V gene are MNHNY and SVGAGI (reference sequence).

This clonotype was counted ten times or more. This sequence joins TRBV19 and TRBJ1-3; possibly TRBD1 for D (5 bases). The CDR3 loop spans 12 amino acids. The germline V and J ends were trimmed by 11 bases and 3 bases, with 11 bases remaining between them. Germline V gene data show CDR1 as LNHDA and CDR2 as SQIVND (reference sequence). The CDR3 protein is CASGNNGNTIYF. The DNA for the CDR3 is TGTGCCTCAGGGAACAATGGAAACACCATATATTTT.

Concerning this clonotype itself: At one end the junction does not follow the germline gene, possibly because of a read error. The rearrangement uses TRBV5-5 and TRBJ1-5; a possible D gene is TRBD1 (6 bases). This CDR3 region has 15 residues. Germline V gene lookup returns CDR1 SGHKS and CDR2 YYEKEE (reference sequence). As DNA, the CDR3 is TGCGCCAGCAGCCCCCAACAGGGATTCAATCAGCCCCAGCATTTT. Translating gives CASSPQQGFNQPQHF.

The chain combines TRBV5-6 with TRBJ2-1; D unclear. V was cut by 4 bases and J by 0 bases, with 8 bases left in between. The CDR3 is made up of 14 amino acids. Germline values: CDR1 SGHDT, CDR2 YYEEEE. The CDR3 region has the DNA TGTGCCAGCAGCGACCCTAGCTCCTACAATGAGCAGTTCTTC. Residues: CASSDPSSYNEQFF.

The genes are TRBV14 and TRBJ1-6; tentative D call: TRBD1 (5 bases). Trimming pared 4 bases from V and 8 bases from J, leaving 15 bases between. This CDR3 contains 15 residues. Germline assignment: CDR1 SGHDN and CDR2 FVKESK. The CDR3 here is CASSRAGQGDSPLHF. The CDR3 nucleotides read TGTGCCAGCAGCCGGGCCGGGCAGGGTGATTCACCCCTCCACTTT.

This sequence joins TRBV7-2 and TRBJ2-7; D possibly corresponds to TRBD2 (5 bases). The CDR3 spans 14 residues. V was shortened by 5 bases and J by 0 bases, with 11 bases between the two germline ends. The germline V gene has CDR1 SGHTA and CDR2 FQGNSA. CDR3 protein: CASSRVGSSYEQYF. The CDR3 region has the DNA TGTGCCAGCAGCCGCGTAGGGAGCTCCTACGAGCAGTACTTC.

This clonotype was detected a few times. V gene TRBV30 combines with J gene TRBJ2-2; TRBD1 is a possible D gene (6 bases). Trimming shortened V by 2 bases and J by 5 bases, and 12 bases separated the two germline ends. CDR3 length: 14 amino acids. Germline CDR1 reads GTSNPN; CDR2 reads SVGIG (reference sequence). CDR3 nucleotide sequence: TGTGCCTGGAGTCAGGGGTACCGGACCGGGGAGCTGTTTTTT. Translated, it gives CAWSQGYRTGELFF.

The chain links TRBV20-1 to TRBJ2-2, with D uncertain. The V end was cut by 1 base, the J end by 4 bases, with 7 bases between. The germline gives CDR1 DFQATT, CDR2 SNEGSKA (reference sequence). The CDR3 has 13 amino acids. The CDR3 nucleotides read TGCAGTGCTAGAGCGTGGGGCACCGGGGAGCTGTTTTTT. It yields the protein CSARAWGTGELFF.

The chain combines TRBV7-2 with TRBJ1-2; D remains unclear. Trimming removed 5 bases from V and 2 bases from J, with 9 bases in between. There are 13 residues in the CDR3. Germline CDR1 is SGHTA and CDR2 is FQGNSA. CDR3 in amino acids: CASSPTENYGYTF. In DNA form, the CDR3 reads TGTGCCAGCAGCCCCACAGAGAACTATGGCTACACCTTC.

This chain joins TRBV6-5 and TRBJ2-3, with 11 bases fitting TRBD1. This CDR3 is built from 19 residues. The germline V gene has CDR1 MNHEY and CDR2 SVGAGI. The junction had 15 bases not matched to a gene; V was cut back by 5 bases and J by 2 bases. CDR3 residues: CASSLSDRGPLSSTDTQYF. The CDR3 bases are TGTGCCAGCAGTCTTTCGGACAGGGGGCCCCTTTCCTCCACAGATACGCAGTATTTT.

This sequence joins TRBV5-1 and TRBJ1-1; 7 bases match TRBD1. J gave up 2 bases and V 0 bases, and 4 bases lay outside the gene matches. The CDR3 spans 15 residues. Germline V gene lookup returns CDR1 SGHRS and CDR2 YFSETQ. The CDR3 spells CASSLAGTVNTEAFF. For the CDR3, the DNA is TGCGCCAGCAGCTTGGCCGGGACAGTTAACACTGAAGCTTTCTTT.

The chain combines TRBV18 with TRBJ1-4; 8 nucleotides align to TRBD1. From germline, CDR1 is KGHSH and CDR2 LQKENI. The CDR3 has 15 residues. V trimming: 9 bases; J trimming: 5 bases; junction bases outside the gene matches: 11. The CDR3 nucleotides read TGTGCCAGTAAATTGTACCGGGACAGGAATGAAAAACTGTTTTTT. Translating it yields CASKLYRDRNEKLFF. The full variable domain, with the rest looked up from reference TRBV18 and TRBJ1-4, is NAGVMQNPRHLVRRRGQEARLRCSPMKGHSHVYWYRQLPEEGLKFMVYLQKENIIDESGMPKERFSAEFPKEGPSILRIQQVVRGDSAAYFCASKLYRDRNEKLFFGSGTQLSVL.

This chain links TRBV12-3 or TRBV12-4 with TRBJ1-2, with D maybe TRBD1 (5 bases). The CDR3 is 13 residues long. The V end was cut by 6 bases, the J end by 3 bases, with 11 bases between. The CDR3 region is CASSPGGDYGYTF. CDR3 sequence (DNA): TGTGCCAGCAGCCCTGGGGGGGACTATGGCTACACCTTC.

V gene TRBV10-2 combines with J gene TRBJ2-1, with D possibly TRBD2 on 6 matching bases. Between the trimmed V and J ends, which lost 8 bases and 0 bases, there was a span of 11 bases. The CDR3 spans 14 residues. CDR1 and CDR2 (germline): WSHSY, SAAADI. The CDR3 DNA follows: TGCGCCAGCGATGAGCGGGTCTCCTACAATGAGCAGTTCTTC. Translation: CASDERVSYNEQFF.

This CDR3 reads CASSGAGKRGPYNEQFF. Written as DNA, the CDR3 is TGTGCCAGCAGTGGAGCTGGGAAGCGGGGGCCCTACAATGAGCAGTTCTTC. This sequence joins TRBV6-2 or TRBV6-3 and TRBJ2-1, with 8 nucleotides matching TRBD2. With V trimmed by 5 bases and J by 2 bases, 11 bases remained unmatched. The CDR3 is 17 amino acids. Germline V gene lookup returns CDR1 MNHEY and CDR2 SVGEGT.

Only a few counts were recorded for this clonotype. The rearrangement joins TRBV27 to TRBJ1-5; no reliable D call. Trimming stripped 5 bases from V and 2 bases from J, with 10 bases between. The CDR3 covers 14 residues. CDR1 and CDR2 from the germline V gene are MNHEY and SMNVEV (reference sequence). For the CDR3, the DNA is TGTGCCAGCAGTCCTGGGTTGGGCAATCAGCCCCAGCATTTT. Encoded protein: CASSPGLGNQPQHF.

This clonotype was seen only a few times. The chain employs TRBV24-1 and TRBJ2-1, with D tentatively TRBD2 (6 bases). The germline gives CDR1 KGHDR, CDR2 SFDVKD. With 3 bases removed from V and 8 bases from J, the gap between germline ends came to 16 bases. This CDR3 contains 15 residues. The CDR3 reads CATSDRGLPRDEQFF. CDR3 DNA: TGTGCCACCAGTGATAGGGGACTCCCCCGAGATGAGCAGTTCTTC.

Ten or more counts support this clonotype. The V and J genes are TRBV6-6 and TRBJ2-7; 8 bases align to TRBD2. After removal of 6 bases from V and 2 bases from J, the junction contained 9 bases not matched to a gene. CDR1 MNHNY and CDR2 SVGAGI come from the germline V gene (reference sequence). The CDR3 contains 15 residues. The CDR3 sequence: CASSDGTSGTYEQYF. The CDR3 nucleotides read TGTGCCAGCAGCGACGGTACTAGCGGCACCTACGAGCAGTACTTC.

This clonotype is categorized as medium-sized (0.01 to 0.1%). The V and J genes are TRBV12-3 or TRBV12-4 and TRBJ2-1, with 9 nucleotides matching TRBD2. Germline trimming cut 6 bases from V and 0 bases from J; bases unmatched to any gene: 6. This CDR3 has 16 residues. The CDR3 loop is CASRTGSGSSYNEQFF. The CDR3 region has the DNA TGTGCCAGCAGAACGGGTAGCGGGAGCTCCTACAATGAGCAGTTCTTC.

In its sample, this clonotype ranks as medium-sized (0.01 to 0.1%). The chain links TRBV19 to TRBJ1-4, with D possibly TRBD1 on 5 matching bases. Germline V lookup: CDR1 LNHDA, CDR2 SQIVND (reference sequence). V lost 6 bases, J lost 8 bases, and 10 bases lay in between. The CDR3 contains 12 residues. The CDR3 DNA follows: TGTGCCAGTAGACAACGGACAGAAAAACTGTTTTTT. Its protein is CASRQRTEKLFF.

The CDR3 DNA reads TGTGCCAGCTCACTCTGGGGGACAGGGGAGAACACTGAAGCTTTCTTT. As protein: CASSLWGTGENTEAFF. The chain has TRBV18 and TRBJ1-1; 10 nucleotides agree with TRBD1. After removal of 4 bases from V and 1 base from J, the junction contained 6 bases not matched to a gene. Germline-derived CDR1 and CDR2 are KGHSH and LQKENI. The CDR3 loop spans 16 amino acids.

In this sample, this clonotype is medium-sized. This chain connects TRBV19 to TRBJ2-6; no definite D call. The V end lost 2 bases, the J end lost 4 bases, and 12 bases lay between the germline ends. CDR3 size: 16 residues. Germline V gene lookup returns CDR1 LNHDA and CDR2 SQIVND (reference sequence). The DNA of the CDR3 is TGTGCCAGTAGTATATCTAGTTTTAGGGGGGCCAACGTCCTGACTTTC. This codes for CASSISSFRGANVLTF.